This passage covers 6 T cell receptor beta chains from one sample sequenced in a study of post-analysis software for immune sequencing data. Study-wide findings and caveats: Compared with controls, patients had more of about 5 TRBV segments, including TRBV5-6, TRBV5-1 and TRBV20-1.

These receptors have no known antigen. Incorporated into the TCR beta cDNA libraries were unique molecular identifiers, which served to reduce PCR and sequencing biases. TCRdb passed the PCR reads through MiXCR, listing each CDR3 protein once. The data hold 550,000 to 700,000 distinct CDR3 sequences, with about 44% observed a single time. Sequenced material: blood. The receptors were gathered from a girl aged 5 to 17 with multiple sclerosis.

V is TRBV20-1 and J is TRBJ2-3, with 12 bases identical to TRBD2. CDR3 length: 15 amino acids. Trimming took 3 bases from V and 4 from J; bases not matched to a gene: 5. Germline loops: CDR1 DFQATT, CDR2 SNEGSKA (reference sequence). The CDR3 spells CSASRLAGVSDTQYF. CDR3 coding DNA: TGCAGTGCTAGCAGACTAGCGGGAGTATCAGATACGCAGTATTTT.

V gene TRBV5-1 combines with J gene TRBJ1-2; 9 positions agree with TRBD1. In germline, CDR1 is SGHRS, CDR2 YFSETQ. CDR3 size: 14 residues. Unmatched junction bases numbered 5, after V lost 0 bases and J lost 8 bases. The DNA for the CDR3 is TGCGCCAGCAGCTTGGCGGGACAGGGATCGGGCTACACCTTC. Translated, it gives CASSLAGQGSGYTF. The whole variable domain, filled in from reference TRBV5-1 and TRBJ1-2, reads KAGVTQTPRYLIKTRGQQVTLSCSPISGHRSVSWYQQTPGQGLQFLFEYFSETQRNKGNFPGRFSGRQFSNSRSEMNVSTLELGDSALYLCASSLAGQGSGYTFGSGTRLTVV.

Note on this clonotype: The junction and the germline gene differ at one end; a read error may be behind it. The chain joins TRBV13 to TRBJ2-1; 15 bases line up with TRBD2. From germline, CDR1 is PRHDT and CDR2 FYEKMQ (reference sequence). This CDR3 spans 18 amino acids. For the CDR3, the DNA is TGTGCCGGCAGCTCCCGGACTAGCGGGAGGGGATATTACAATGAGCAGTTCTTC. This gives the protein CAGSSRTSGRGYYNEQFF.

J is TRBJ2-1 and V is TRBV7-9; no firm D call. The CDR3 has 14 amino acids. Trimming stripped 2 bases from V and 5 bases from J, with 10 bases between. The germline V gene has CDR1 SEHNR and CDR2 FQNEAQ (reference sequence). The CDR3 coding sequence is TGTGCCAGCAGCTTACGAGTCAGTAACAATGAGCAGTTCTTC. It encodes CASSLRVSNNEQFF.

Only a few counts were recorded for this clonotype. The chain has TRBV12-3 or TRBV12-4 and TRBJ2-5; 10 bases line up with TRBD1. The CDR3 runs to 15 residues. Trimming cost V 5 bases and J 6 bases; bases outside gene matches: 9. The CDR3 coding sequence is TGTGCCAGCAGTCCCGGCGACAGGGGGCATAAGACCCAGTACTTC. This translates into CASSPGDRGHKTQYF.

CDR3 loop: CASSYGVHPDNEQFF. The CDR3 region has the DNA TGTGCCAGCAGTTACGGGGTCCATCCAGACAATGAGCAGTTCTTC. The genes are TRBV6-5 and TRBJ2-1; unclear D gene. V dropped 2 bases and J dropped 5 bases, with 13 bases sitting between them. The CDR3 extends over 15 amino acids. The germline CDR1 and CDR2 sequences are MNHEY and SVGAGI.